The TCR beta chain under discussion was sequenced for a study of cytomegalovirus exposure and HLA in healthy donors. PCR was performed using 60 Vbeta and 13 Jbeta primers. Only in-frame clones appear in the TCRdb table, and some are missing; sequencing was by immunoSEQ multiplex PCR. The table has 140,000 to 150,000 clones, approximately 78% seen once. The CDR3 is 14 amino acids. V shed 0 bases and J shed 2 bases, with 8 bases lying between them. Germline V CDR1 and CDR2: MNHEY, SMNVEV (reference sequence). The V and J genes are TRBV27 and TRBJ2-7, with D maybe TRBD2 (6 bases). Sample: PBMCs. The TCR was taken from a man in his forties or fifties in good health and CMV-seropositive. CDR3 sequence: CASSLSAGTYEQYF. Here the CDR3 DNA reads TGTGCCAGCAGTTTATCGGCGGGAACCTACGAGCAGTACTTC.